This T cell receptor (beta chain) was obtained from a study of beta chain features in type 1 diabetes. Study summary: Investigators examined approximately 110,000,000 sorted cells across all samples. Study-wide findings and caveats: For Type 1 diabetes patients, all four CD4+ subsets carried TCRB CDR3s that were moderately but significantly shorter.

V was shortened by 7 bases and J by 0 bases, with 13 bases between the two germline ends. There are 15 residues in the CDR3. Germline CDR1 is SNHLY and CDR2 is FYNNEI. Expressed TCRB transcripts were sequenced after all isolated RNA was converted to cDNA. TCRdb's copy holds only in-frame clones and misses some; the assay was immunoSEQ multiplex PCR. The data contain a few hundred thousand clones, 13% of them singletons. Blood was drawn once from each donor into heparinised tubes. The draws averaged about 120 mL. Sorting gave populations that all exceeded 95% purity. As concerns this clone: What it recognizes is unknown.

The material sequenced was naive CD4+ T cells from blood. The receptor was derived from a woman younger than 30 with type 1 diabetes. The V call is TRBV2, the J call TRBJ2-1; maybe TRBD2 (6 bases). The DNA of the CDR3 is TGTGCCAGCAACCTTGGAGGGGCCTCCTACAATGAGCAGTTCTTC. It translates to CASNLGGASYNEQFF.